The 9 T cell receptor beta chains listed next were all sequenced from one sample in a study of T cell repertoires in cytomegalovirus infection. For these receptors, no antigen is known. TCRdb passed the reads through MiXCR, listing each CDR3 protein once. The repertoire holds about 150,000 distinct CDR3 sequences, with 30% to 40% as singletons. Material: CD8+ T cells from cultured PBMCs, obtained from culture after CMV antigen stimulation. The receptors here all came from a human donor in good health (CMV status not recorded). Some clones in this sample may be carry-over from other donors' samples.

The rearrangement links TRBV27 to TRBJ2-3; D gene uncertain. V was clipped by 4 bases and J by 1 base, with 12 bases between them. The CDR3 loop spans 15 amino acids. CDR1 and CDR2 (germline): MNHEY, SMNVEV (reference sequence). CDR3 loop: CASSYAPWGTDTQYF. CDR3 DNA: TGTGCCAGCAGTTACGCCCCTTGGGGCACAGATACGCAGTATTTT.

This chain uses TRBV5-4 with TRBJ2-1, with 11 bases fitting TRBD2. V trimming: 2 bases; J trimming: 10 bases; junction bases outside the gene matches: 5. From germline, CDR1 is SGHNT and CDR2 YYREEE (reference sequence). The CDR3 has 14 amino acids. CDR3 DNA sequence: TGTGCCAGCAGCTTTAGCGGGGGGGCCGAGGAGCAGTTCTTC. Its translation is CASSFSGGAEEQFF.

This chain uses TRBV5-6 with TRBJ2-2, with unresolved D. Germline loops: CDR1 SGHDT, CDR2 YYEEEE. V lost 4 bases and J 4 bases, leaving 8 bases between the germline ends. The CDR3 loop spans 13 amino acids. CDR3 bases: TGTGCCAGCAGCCCGTTACCCACCGGGGAGCTGTTTTTT. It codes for CASSPLPTGELFF. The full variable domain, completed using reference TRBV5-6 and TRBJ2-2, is DAGVTQSPTHLIKTRGQQVTLRCSPKSGHDTVSWYQQALGQGPQFIFQYYEEEERQRGNFPDRFSGHQFPNYSSELNVNALLLGDSALYLCASSPLPTGELFFGEGSRLTVL.

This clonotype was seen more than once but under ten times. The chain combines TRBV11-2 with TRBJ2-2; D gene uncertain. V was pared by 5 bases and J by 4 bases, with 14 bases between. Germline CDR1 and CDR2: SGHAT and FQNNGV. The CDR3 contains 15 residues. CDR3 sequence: CASSPGFGVTGELFF. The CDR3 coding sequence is TGTGCCAGCAGCCCAGGATTTGGGGTCACCGGGGAGCTGTTTTTT.

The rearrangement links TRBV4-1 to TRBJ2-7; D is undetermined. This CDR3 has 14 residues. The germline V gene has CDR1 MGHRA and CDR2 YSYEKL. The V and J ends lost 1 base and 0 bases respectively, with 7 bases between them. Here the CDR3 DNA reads TGCGCCAGCAGCCAAGTACACGACTCCTACGAGCAGTACTTC. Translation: CASSQVHDSYEQYF.

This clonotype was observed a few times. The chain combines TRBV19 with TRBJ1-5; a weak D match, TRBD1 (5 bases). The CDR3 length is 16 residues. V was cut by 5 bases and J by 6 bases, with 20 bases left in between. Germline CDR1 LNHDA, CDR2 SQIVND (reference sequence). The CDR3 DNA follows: TGTGCCAGTAGTGCATACGGGGCCTCGGATGGTCAGCCCCAGCATTTT. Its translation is CASSAYGASDGQPQHF.

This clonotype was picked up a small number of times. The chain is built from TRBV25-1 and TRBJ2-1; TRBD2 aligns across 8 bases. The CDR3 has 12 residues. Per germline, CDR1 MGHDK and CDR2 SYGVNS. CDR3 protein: CASRGGRNEQFF. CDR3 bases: TGTGCTTCTCGGGGGGGACGGAATGAGCAGTTCTTC.

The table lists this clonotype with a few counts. CDR3 sequence: CASSLVTSGYTDTQYF. CDR3 coding DNA: TGTGCCAGCAGTTTAGTCACCAGTGGGTACACAGATACGCAGTATTTT. The chain recombines TRBV12-3 or TRBV12-4 with TRBJ2-3; no clear D. This CDR3 region has 16 residues. Trimming shortened V by 1 base and J by 2 bases, and 13 bases separated the two germline ends.

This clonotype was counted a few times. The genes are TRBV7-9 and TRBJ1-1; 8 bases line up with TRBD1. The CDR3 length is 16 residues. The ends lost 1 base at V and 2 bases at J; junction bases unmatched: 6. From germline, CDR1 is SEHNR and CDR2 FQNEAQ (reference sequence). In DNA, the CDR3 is TGTGCCAGCAGCTTAGGGGGGACAGGCATAAACACTGAAGCTTTCTTT. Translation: CASSLGGTGINTEAFF.